This TCR beta chain was sequenced during a study of cytomegalovirus exposure and HLA in healthy donors. Study context: Prior work identified 120 million or so unique TCR beta sequences in roughly 180 million T cells.

The length of the CDR3 is 16 residues. J gave up 4 bases and V 3 bases, and 8 bases lay outside the gene matches. Germline V CDR1 and CDR2: SGHDN, FVKESK. PCR amplification relied on 60 Vbeta primers (plus 13 Jbeta primers). Sequencing used immunoSEQ multiplex PCR; TCRdb keeps in-frame clones, though not all of them. The data hold 200,000 to 250,000 clones, with around 80% observed a single time. Notes on this clone: What it recognizes is unknown.

Study results and caveats: In a later analysis, 16,951 TCR beta sequences were associated with HLA alleles at 0.05 false discovery rate.

Specimen: PBMCs. The clonotype originates from a man aged 45 to 65 in good health and CMV-seronegative. The rearrangement links TRBV14 to TRBJ2-1, with 8 bases lining up with TRBD1. In DNA, the CDR3 is TGTGCCAGCAGCCACCTGGCCAGGGGGCTGTACAATGAGCAGTTCTTC. Protein: CASSHLARGLYNEQFF.